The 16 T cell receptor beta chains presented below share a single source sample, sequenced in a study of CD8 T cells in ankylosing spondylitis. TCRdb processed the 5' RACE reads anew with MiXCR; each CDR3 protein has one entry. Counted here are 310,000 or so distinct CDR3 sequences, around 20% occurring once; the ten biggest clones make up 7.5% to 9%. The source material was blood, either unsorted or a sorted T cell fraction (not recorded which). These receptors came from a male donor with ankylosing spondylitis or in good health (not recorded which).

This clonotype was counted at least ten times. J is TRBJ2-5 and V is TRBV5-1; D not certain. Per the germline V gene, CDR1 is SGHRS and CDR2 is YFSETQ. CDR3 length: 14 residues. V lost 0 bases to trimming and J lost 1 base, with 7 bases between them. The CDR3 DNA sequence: TGCGCCAGCAGCTTGGCGGGTACCCAAGAGACCCAGTACTTC. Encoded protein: CASSLAGTQETQYF.

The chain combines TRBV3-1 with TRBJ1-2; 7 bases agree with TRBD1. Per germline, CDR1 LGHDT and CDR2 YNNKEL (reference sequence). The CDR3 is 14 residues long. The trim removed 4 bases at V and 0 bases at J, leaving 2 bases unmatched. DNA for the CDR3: TGTGCCAGCAGCCGGGACAGCCCTAACTATGGCTACACCTTC. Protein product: CASSRDSPNYGYTF.

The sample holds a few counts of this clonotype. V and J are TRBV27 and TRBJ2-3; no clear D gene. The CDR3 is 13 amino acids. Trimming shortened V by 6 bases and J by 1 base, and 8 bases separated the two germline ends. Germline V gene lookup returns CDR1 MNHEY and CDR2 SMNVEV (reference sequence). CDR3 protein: CASSLRRTDTQYF. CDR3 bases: TGTGCCAGCAGCCTCAGACGCACAGATACGCAGTATTTT.

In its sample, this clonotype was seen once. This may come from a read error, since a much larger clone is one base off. The CDR3 is CSAPDRNYVYTF. In DNA, the CDR3 is TGCAGTGCTCCCGACAGGAACTATGTCTACACCTTC. The J gene is TRBJ1-2, the V gene TRBV20-1; weak D call: TRBD1 (6 bases). This CDR3 comprises 12 residues. Germline V gene sequence: CDR1 DFQATT, CDR2 SNEGSKA (reference sequence).

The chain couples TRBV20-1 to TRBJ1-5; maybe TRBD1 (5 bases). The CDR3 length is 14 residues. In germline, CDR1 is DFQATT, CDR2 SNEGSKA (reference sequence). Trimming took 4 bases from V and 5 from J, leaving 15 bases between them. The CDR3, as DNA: TGCAGTGCTACCCGTGGGGGTGCCTATCAGCCCCAGCATTTT. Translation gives CSATRGGAYQPQHF.

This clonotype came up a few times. CDR3 residues: CASSLPTITDTQYF. In DNA, the CDR3 is TGTGCCAGCAGCTTGCCGACCATTACAGATACGCAGTATTTT. This sequence joins TRBV5-6 and TRBJ2-3; no reliable D call. The CDR3 is 14 amino acids. The V gene lost 1 base and the J gene lost 3 bases, with 9 bases spanning the gap. Germline values: CDR1 SGHDT, CDR2 YYEEEE.

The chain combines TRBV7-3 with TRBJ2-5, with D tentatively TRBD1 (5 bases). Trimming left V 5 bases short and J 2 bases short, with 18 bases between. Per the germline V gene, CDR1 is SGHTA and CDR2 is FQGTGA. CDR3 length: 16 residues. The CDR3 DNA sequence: TGTGCCAGCAGCCTCGCGCCAGGGTCTTATCAAGAGACCCAGTACTTC. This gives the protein CASSLAPGSYQETQYF. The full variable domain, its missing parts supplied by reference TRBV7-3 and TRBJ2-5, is GAGVSQTPSNKVTEKGKYVELRCDPISGHTALYWYRQSLGQGPEFLIYFQGTGAADDSGLPNDRFFAVRPEGSVSTLKIQRTERGDSAVYLCASSLAPGSYQETQYFGPGTRLLVL.

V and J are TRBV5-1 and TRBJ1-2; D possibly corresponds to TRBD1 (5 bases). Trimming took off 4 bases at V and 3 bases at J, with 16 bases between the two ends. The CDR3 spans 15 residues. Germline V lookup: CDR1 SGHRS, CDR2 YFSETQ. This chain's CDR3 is CASSPDGTSYYGYTF. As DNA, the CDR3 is TGCGCCAGCAGCCCGGATGGGACCTCGTACTATGGCTACACCTTC.

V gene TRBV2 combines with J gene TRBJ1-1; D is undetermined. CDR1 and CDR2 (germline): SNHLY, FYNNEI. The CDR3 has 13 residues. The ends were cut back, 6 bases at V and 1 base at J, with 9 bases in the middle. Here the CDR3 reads CASRIERNTEAFF. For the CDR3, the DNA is TGTGCCAGCAGAATCGAACGGAACACTGAAGCTTTCTTT.

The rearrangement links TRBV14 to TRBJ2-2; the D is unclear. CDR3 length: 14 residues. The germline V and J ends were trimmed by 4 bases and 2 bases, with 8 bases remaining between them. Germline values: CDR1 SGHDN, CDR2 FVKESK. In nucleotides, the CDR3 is TGTGCCAGCAGCCGAGAAATAAACACCGGGGAGCTGTTTTTT. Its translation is CASSREINTGELFF.

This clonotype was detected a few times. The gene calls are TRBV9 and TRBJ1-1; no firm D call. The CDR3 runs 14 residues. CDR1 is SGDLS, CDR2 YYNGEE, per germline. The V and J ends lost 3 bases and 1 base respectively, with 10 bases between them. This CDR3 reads CASSAGHGNTEAFF. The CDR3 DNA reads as TGTGCCAGCAGCGCGGGCCATGGGAACACTGAAGCTTTCTTT.

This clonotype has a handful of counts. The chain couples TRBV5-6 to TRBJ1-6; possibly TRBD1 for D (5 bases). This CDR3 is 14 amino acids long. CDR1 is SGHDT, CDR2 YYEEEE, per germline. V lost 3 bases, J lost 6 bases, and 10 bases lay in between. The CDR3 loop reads CASSWEGFNSPLHF. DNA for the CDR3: TGTGCCAGCAGCTGGGAGGGGTTTAATTCACCCCTCCACTTT.

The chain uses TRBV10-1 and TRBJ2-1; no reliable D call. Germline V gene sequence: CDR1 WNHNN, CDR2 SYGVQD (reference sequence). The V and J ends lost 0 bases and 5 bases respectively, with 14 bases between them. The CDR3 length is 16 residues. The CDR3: CASSESHRNPNNEQFF. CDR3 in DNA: TGCGCCAGCAGTGAGTCCCACCGAAACCCAAACAATGAGCAGTTCTTC.

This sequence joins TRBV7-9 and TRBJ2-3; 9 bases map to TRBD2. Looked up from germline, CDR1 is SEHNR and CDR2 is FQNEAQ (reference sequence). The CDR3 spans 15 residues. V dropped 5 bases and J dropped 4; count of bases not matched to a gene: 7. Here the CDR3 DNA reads TGTGCCAGCAGCCTTTCTAGCGGGGCAGCAGATACGCAGTATTTT. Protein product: CASSLSSGAADTQYF.

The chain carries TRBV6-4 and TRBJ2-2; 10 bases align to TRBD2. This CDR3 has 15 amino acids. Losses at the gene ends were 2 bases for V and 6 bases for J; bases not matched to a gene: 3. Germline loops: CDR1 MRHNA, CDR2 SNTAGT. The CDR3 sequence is CASSDRGTSAGELFF. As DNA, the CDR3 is TGTGCCAGCAGTGACCGTGGGACTAGCGCCGGGGAGCTGTTTTTT.

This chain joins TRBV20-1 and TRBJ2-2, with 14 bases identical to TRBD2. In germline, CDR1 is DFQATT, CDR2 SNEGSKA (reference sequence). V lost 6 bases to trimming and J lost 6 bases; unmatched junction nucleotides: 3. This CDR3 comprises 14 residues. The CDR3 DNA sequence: TGCAGTGCGCGGACTAGCGGGGGGTCCGGGGAGCTGTTTTTT. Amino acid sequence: CSARTSGGSGELFF.